The rows below give T cell receptor beta chains drawn from one sample of a study of blood T cells in healthy people across ages. TCRdb passed the 5' RACE reads through MiXCR, listing each CDR3 protein once. The table includes about 1.6 million distinct CDR3 sequences, about 35% detected once. The source material was blood. The source of these receptors is a young woman in good health. CDR3s include the opening cysteine and the closing phenylalanine or tryptophan. Each record gives: clone size, V gene, J gene, D gene, CDR3 DNA, CDR3 protein. The D gene is left open where the match is weak. Where a row states a size, it is once, few, many or the class of an expanded clone; other rows omit it.

>.|TRBV9|TRBJ2-6|.
TGTGCCAGCAGCACTTGGGATTCTGGGGCCAACGTCCTGACTTTC
CASSTWDSGANVLTF
>few|TRBV7-6|TRBJ2-1|.
TGTGCCAGCAGCACAGGGACAGCGGGCGAGCAGTTCTTC
CASSTGTAGEQFF
>many|TRBV4-1|TRBJ2-1|.
TGCGCCAGCAGCCATCTAGGGTACAATGAGCAGTTCTTC
CASSHLGYNEQFF
>few|TRBV5-1|TRBJ2-7|.
TGCGCCAGCAGCTCCTTCAACCCCCCCTACGAGCAGTACTTC
CASSSFNPPYEQYF
>few|TRBV6-2/TRBV6-3|TRBJ2-6|.
TGTGCCAGCAGTTACCGCCTGTTCTCTGGGGCCAACGTCCTGACTTTC
CASSYRLFSGANVLTF
>.|TRBV30|TRBJ2-1|.
TGTGCCCAGAGGTCAGGGAATGAGCAGTTCTTC
CAQRSGNEQFF
>.|TRBV20-1|TRBJ2-1|.
TGCAGGGGGGGAGCAGGGCAGTTCTTC
CRGGAGQFF
>few|TRBV18|TRBJ2-7|.
TGTGCCAGCTCACGACCGGGACGCGGCAGTACCTACGAGCAGTACTTC
CASSRPGRGSTYEQYF
>.|TRBV20-1|TRBJ2-2|.
TGCAGTGCTAGAGTCGCGGAAGGGCCCGAGTCCGGGGAGCTGTTTTTT
CSARVAEGPESGELFF
>.|TRBV20-1|TRBJ2-7|TRBD2
TGCAGTGCTTTCTACGGGACTAGCCGGAGCTCCTACGAGCAGTACTTC
CSAFYGTSRSSYEQYF
>many|TRBV12-3/TRBV12-4|TRBJ1-5|.
TGTGCCAGCAGTTTAACAACTAATCAGCCCCAGCATTTT
CASSLTTNQPQHF
>.|TRBV11-3|TRBJ2-6|.
TGTGCCAGCAGCCCAGGGGCAGGAGCCTCTGGGGCCAACGTCCTGACTTTC
CASSPGAGASGANVLTF
>.|TRBV10-2|TRBJ1-2|.
TGCGCCAGCAGTGAGTATTCGGACTCGGGCTACACCTTC
CASSEYSDSGYTF
>few|TRBV20-1|TRBJ1-2|.
TGCAGTGCTAGAGAATCGGAGGGCTTTGGCTATGGCTACACCTTC
CSARESEGFGYGYTF
>.|TRBV5-1|TRBJ2-1|TRBD2
TGCGCCAGCACGGGGACTAGCGGGGGGACCTACAATGAGCAGTTCTTC
CASTGTSGGTYNEQFF
>.|TRBV20-1|TRBJ2-7|.
TGCAGTGCTAGATGGCCGGCCCCCTACGAGCAGTACTTC
CSARWPAPYEQYF
>.|TRBV20-1|TRBJ2-1|TRBD2
TGCAGTGCTGGGACTAGCGGGAGACGGTACTACAATGAGCAGTTCTTC
CSAGTSGRRYYNEQFF
>few|TRBV14|TRBJ2-7|.
TGTGCCAGCAGCCATCGTTATGAGGGCTCCTACGAGCAGTACTTC
CASSHRYEGSYEQYF
>.|TRBV5-1|TRBJ2-5|TRBD1
TGCGCCAGCAGCTTCAGCAAGGGGGCCCAAGAGACCCAGTACTTC
CASSFSKGAQETQYF
>.|TRBV5-6|TRBJ2-7|.
TGTGCCAGCAGCCGGCGTTTGGGGTTCCGGGACGAGCAGTACTTC
CASSRRLGFRDEQYF
>.|TRBV10-3|TRBJ2-1|.
TGTGCCATCAGTGCGGTTACCGGCTGGCAGTTCTTC
CAISAVTGWQFF
>.|TRBV20-1|TRBJ1-4|TRBD1
TGCAGTGCTGCGGACAGGGTGACTAATGAAAAACTGTTTTTT
CSAADRVTNEKLFF
>.|TRBV20-1|TRBJ2-2|TRBD1
TGCAGTGCTAACAGGGGAATTGTCGGGGAGCTGTTTTTT
CSANRGIVGELFF